The clone carrying this T cell receptor beta chain came up a few times. Antigen specificity is unknown. The CDR3 is made up of 15 amino acids. V was trimmed by 3 bases and J by 0 bases, leaving 12 bases between them. This entry comes from a study of blood T cells in healthy people across ages. Study findings and constraints: Age advanced and TCR beta diversity per million T cells fell, roughly linearly.

A second PCR, run for about 7 to 11 cycles, used a sample-barcoded 5' primer plus a J-beta primer mix. Any given sample supplied a minimum of 2.5 million CDR3-containing paired-end reads. TCRdb fed the 5' RACE reads into MiXCR, producing one record per CDR3 protein. The sample records 700,000 to 1,000,000 distinct CDR3 sequences, roughly 44% being singletons. Sequenced input: blood. The V and J genes are TRBV12-3 or TRBV12-4 and TRBJ2-7; D unclear. The sequence was obtained from a man between 60 and 75 years old in good health. Written as DNA, the CDR3 is TGTGCCAGCAGTTTTTTACGTGGCCTCTCCTACGAGCAGTACTTC. As protein: CASSFLRGLSYEQYF.